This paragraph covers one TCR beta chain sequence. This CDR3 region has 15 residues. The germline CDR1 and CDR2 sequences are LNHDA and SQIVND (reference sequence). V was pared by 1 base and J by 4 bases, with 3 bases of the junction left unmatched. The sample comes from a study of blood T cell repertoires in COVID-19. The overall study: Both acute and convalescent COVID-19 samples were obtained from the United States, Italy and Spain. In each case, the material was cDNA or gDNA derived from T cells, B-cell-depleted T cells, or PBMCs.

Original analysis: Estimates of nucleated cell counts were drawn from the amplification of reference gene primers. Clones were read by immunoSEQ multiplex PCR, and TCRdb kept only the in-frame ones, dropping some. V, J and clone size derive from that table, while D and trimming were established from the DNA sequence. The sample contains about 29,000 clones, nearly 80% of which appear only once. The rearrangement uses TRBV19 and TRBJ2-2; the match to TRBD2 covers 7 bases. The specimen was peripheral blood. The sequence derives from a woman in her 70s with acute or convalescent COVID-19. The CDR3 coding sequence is TGTGCCAGTAGTATAGGACTAGCCGGCACCGGGGAGCTGTTTTTT. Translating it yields CASSIGLAGTGELFF. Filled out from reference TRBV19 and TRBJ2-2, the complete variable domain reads DGGITQSPKYLFRKEGQNVTLSCEQNLNHDAMYWYRQDPGQGLRLIYYSQIVNDFQKGDIAEGYSVSREKKESFPLTVTSAQKNPTAFYLCASSIGLAGTGELFFGEGSRLTVL.